The clone carrying this TCR beta chain was detected a few times. Its matching antigen is unknown. The data belong to a study of vaccination and CD4 T cells after COVID-19. Indicated treatment: roughly 10-day PBMC culture with coronavirus spike peptide pools or control peptides (ViraFEST assay). Cultured CD4+ T-cell DNA underwent Oncomine TCR Beta short-read sequencing. TCRdb recomputed calls from the PCR reads with MiXCR, one row per CDR3 protein. The data hold 7,500 or so distinct CDR3 sequences, with roughly 70% observed a single time. Sequenced material: CD4+ T cells from blood, cultured in vitro. The source of this sequence is a human donor who had recovered from COVID-19.

The DNA of the CDR3 is TGTGCCAGCACGAGTAAAAGTCCGACAGGGATTCACTACGAGCAGTACTTC. It yields the protein CASTSKSPTGIHYEQYF. The chain uses TRBV19 and TRBJ2-7, with 7 nucleotides matching TRBD1. Trimming removed 9 bases from V and 3 bases from J; junction bases left unmatched: 20. The CDR3 is made up of 17 amino acids. Germline CDR1 LNHDA, CDR2 SQIVND (reference sequence).